Sequencing of this T cell receptor beta chain was carried out in a study of T cells in localized non-small cell lung cancer (dated by TCRdb to 2019 to 2021). Background for the entire study: Comparing tumors with uninvolved tumor-adjacent lungs, the study looked at the T cell repertoires of hundreds of patients with early-stage NSCLC. The cohort consisted of approximately 240 treatment-naive NSCLC patients whose localized lung tumors had been resected. The mean age of the NSCLC patients was around 67 years, with 130 or so men and around 100 women.

This clone was seen just once. The specificity of this receptor is unknown. The sample holds no much larger clone one base away, and base qualities are not on file. At diagnosis, peripheral blood, uninvolved tumor-adjacent lung and tumor were collected and were preserved as a mix of fresh-frozen and FFPE material. For TCR repertoire profiling, blood samples were analyzed in the form of peripheral blood mononuclear cells. The immunoSEQ Assay was used to sequence TCR beta CDR3 regions from DNA. In the source study's methods: T cell density was computed as TCR beta template counts normalized to usable DNA estimated by amplifying housekeeping genes. Using the preseqR package, richness was estimated by extrapolating to 120,000 templates for tissue samples and 400,000 templates for PBMC samples. Clonality was calculated as one minus Pielou's evenness. Tissue-enriched TCRs were identified through differential abundance testing performed on productive amino-acid clonotypes, with a minimum total count of 5 and an alpha of 0.1. Repertoire overlap between compartments was quantified with the Jaccard Index and Morisita Overlap Index. GLIPH clustered TCR beta CDR3s with public tetramer-defined viral CDR3s; viral motifs required at least three viral sequences plus V-gene enrichment. In its TCRdb copy, this immuneACCESS table keeps in-frame sequences only and misses some clones. Where compared with another copy, unresolved V genes explain less than half of these, and the others have no known cause. V and J calls and clone size are given by that table; D and trimming were obtained from the DNA. The sample table shows around 43,000 clones, and around 87% are seen once. The top ten constitute about 4% of the sample.

Study-wide findings and limitations: Because multi-region tumor sequencing was not performed, intratumor heterogeneity could not be ruled out. Longer overall survival was associated with higher blood T cell density, whereas shorter survival was associated with higher adjacent-lung clonality. Because of the exploratory design, TCR variables were selected using unadjusted p-values without false-discovery rate correction. Of the top 100 tumor clones, a median of approximately 60 were detected in paired uninvolved adjacent lung; about 28 were also among that lung's top 100. The highest T cell clonality was observed in uninvolved tumor-adjacent lung, where clonality exceeded that of tumor, suggesting that antigenic responses were more focused in uninvolved tumor-adjacent lung.

The sample in question was peripheral blood, obtained before any cancer treatment. This clonotype was sampled from a man aged 18 to 49 with stage I lung adenocarcinoma.

At the DNA level, the sequence is TGTGCCACCAGTCGTTGGGGGGAAGAGGATGGCTACACCTTC. This sequence encodes CATSRWGEEDGYTF. The rearranged chain carries TRBV15 and TRBJ1-2, with TRBD1 as a weak D call on 5 bases. The germline V gene (reference sequence) supplies CDR1 LNHNV and CDR2 YYDKDF. V is shortened by 6 bases, J by 6 bases, and the region joining them spans 17 bases. The CDR3 holds 14 amino acids from the cysteine to the phenylalanine. The kept DNA is CDR3 alone, 42 bases in frame from the first base.